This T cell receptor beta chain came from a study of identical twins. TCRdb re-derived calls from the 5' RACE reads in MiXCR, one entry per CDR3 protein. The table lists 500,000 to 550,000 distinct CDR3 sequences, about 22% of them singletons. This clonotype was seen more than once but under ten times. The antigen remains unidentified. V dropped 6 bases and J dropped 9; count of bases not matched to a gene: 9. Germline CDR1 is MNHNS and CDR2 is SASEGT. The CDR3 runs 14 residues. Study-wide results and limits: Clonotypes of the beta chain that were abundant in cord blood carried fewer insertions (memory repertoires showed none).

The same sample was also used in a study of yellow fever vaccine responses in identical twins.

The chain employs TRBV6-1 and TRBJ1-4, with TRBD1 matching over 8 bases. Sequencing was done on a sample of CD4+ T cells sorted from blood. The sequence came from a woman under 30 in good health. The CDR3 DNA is TGTGCCAGCAGCGGACAGGGAGTTATGAAAAAACTGTTTTTT. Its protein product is CASSGQGVMKKLFF.